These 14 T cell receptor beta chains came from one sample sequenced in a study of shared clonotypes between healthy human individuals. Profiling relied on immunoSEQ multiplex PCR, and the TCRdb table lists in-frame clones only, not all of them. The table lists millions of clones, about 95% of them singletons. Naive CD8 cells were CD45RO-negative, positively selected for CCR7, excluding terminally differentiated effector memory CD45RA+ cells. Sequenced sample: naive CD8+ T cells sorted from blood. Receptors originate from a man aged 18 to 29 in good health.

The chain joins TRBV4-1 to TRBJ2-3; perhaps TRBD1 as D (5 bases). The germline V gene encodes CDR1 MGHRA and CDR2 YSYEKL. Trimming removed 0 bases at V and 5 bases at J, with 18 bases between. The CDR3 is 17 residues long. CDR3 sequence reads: CASSQEGPNTEEDTQYF. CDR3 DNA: TGCGCCAGCAGCCAAGAGGGGCCGAACACCGAAGAAGATACGCAGTATTTT.

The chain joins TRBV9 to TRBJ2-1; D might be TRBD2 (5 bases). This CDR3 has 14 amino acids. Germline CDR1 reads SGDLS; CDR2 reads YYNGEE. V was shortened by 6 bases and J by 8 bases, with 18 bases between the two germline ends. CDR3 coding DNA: TGTGCCAGCAATCCCCGGGGTCTCTTGGATGAGCAGTTCTTC. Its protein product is CASNPRGLLDEQFF.

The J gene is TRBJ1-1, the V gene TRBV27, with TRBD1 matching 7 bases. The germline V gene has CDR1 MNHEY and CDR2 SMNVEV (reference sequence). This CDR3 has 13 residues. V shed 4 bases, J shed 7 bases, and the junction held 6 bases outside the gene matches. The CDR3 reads CASSSSTGFEAFF. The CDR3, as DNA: TGTGCCAGCAGTTCATCGACAGGGTTTGAAGCTTTCTTT.

The CDR3 bases are TGTGCCAGCAGTCCCCTGAGCGGTCCTACCTACGAGCAGTACTTC. It is translated as CASSPLSGPTYEQYF. The chain uses TRBV6-5 and TRBJ2-7, with a weak D call TRBD2 (5 bases). Between the trimmed V and J ends, which lost 5 bases and 2 bases, there was a span of 16 bases. CDR3 length: 15 residues. Germline loops: CDR1 MNHEY, CDR2 SVGAGI.

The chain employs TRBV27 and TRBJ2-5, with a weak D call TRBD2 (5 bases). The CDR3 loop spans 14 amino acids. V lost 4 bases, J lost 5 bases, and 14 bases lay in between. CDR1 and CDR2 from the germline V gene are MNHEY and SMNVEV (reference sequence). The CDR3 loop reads CASSYTGAGETQYF. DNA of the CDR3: TGTGCCAGCAGTTACACCGGTGCGGGCGAGACCCAGTACTTC.

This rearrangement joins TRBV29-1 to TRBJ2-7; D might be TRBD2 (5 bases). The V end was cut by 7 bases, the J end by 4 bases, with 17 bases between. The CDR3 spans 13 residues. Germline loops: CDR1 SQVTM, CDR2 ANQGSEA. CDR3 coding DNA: TGCAGCGGGCGGACGGGGAACGGGTACGAGCAGTACTTC. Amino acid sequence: CSGRTGNGYEQYF.

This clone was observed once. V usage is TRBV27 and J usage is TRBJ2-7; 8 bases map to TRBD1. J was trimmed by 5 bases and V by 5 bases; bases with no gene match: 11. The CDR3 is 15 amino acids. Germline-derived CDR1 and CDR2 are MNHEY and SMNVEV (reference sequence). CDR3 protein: CASSLLPTGVNEQYF. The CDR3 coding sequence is TGTGCCAGCAGTCTCCTTCCGACAGGGGTCAACGAGCAGTACTTC.

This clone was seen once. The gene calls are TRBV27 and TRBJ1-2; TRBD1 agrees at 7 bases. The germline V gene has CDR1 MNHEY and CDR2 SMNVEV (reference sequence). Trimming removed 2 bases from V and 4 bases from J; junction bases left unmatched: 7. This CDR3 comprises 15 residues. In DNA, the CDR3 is TGTGCCAGCAGTTTAGGCCAGGGGGTCCCCTATGGCTACACCTTC. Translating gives CASSLGQGVPYGYTF.

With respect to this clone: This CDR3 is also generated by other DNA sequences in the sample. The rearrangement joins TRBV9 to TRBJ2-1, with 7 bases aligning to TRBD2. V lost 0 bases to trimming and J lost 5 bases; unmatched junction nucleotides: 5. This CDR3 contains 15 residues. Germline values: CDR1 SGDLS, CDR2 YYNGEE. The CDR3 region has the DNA TGTGCCAGCAGCGTAGGGGCTAGCGGTAACAATGAGCAGTTCTTC. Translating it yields CASSVGASGNNEQFF.

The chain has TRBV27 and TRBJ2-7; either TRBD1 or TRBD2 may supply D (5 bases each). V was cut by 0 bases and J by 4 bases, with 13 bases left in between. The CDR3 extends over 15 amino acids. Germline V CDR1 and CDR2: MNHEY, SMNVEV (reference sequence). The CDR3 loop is CASSLSGEGRYEQYF. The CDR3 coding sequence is TGTGCCAGCAGTTTATCGGGTGAGGGACGATACGAGCAGTACTTC.

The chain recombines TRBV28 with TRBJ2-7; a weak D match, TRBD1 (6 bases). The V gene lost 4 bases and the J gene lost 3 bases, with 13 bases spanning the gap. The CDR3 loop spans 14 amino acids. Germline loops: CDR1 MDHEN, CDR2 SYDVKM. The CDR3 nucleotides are TGTGCCAGCAGTTCACAGGGAGAGGACTACGAGCAGTACTTC. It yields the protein CASSSQGEDYEQYF.

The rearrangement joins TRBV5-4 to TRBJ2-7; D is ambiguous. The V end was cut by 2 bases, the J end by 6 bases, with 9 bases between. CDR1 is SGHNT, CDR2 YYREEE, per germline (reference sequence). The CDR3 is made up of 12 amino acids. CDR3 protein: CASSFNSGEQYF. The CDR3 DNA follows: TGTGCCAGCAGCTTTAATTCGGGCGAGCAGTACTTC.

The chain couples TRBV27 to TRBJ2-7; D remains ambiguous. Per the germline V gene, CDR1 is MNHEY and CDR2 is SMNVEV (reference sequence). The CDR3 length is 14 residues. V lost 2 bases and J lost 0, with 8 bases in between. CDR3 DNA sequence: TGTGCCAGCAGTTTAACAGCCCTCTCCTACGAGCAGTACTTC. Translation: CASSLTALSYEQYF.

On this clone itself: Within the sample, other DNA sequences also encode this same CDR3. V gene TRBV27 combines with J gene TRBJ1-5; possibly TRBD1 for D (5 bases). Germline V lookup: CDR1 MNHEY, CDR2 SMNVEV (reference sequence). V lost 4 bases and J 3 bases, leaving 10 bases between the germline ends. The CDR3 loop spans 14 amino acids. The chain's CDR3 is CASSSRDSNQPQHF. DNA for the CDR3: TGTGCCAGCAGTTCCCGGGACTCCAATCAGCCCCAGCATTTT.